These 9 T cell receptor beta chains share one sample of origin, sequenced in a study of early T cells in non-severe SARS-CoV-2 infection. MiXCR, run by TCRdb on the 5' RACE reads, gives a single entry per CDR3 protein. The sample yields 69,000 or so distinct CDR3 sequences, 4.6% seen once. Sample: whole blood, taken at baseline. These receptors originate from an adult who was a healthcare worker with PCR-confirmed SARS-CoV-2 infection or an uninfected control (not recorded which). The donor label of this sample is uncertain.

The chain carries TRBV27 and TRBJ1-3; possible D gene TRBD1, 6 bases. The CDR3 is 14 amino acids. V lost 5 bases, J lost 0 bases, and 8 bases lay in between. Germline loops: CDR1 MNHEY, CDR2 SMNVEV (reference sequence). The CDR3 reads CASSRTVSGNTIYF. The CDR3 nucleotides read TGTGCCAGCAGTCGGACAGTCTCTGGAAACACCATATATTTT.

The chain recombines TRBV9 with TRBJ1-3; 9 bases are shared with TRBD1. V dropped 4 bases and J dropped 3; count of bases not matched to a gene: 8. Germline CDR1 SGDLS, CDR2 YYNGEE. CDR3 length equals 16 residues. The CDR3 DNA reads as TGTGCCAGCAGCTCTATTACAGGGGGCGGTGGAAACACCATATATTTT. Protein: CASSSITGGGGNTIYF.

This clonotype was found many times. This chain uses TRBV4-3 with TRBJ2-5; 8 bases fit TRBD2. The CDR3 loop spans 15 amino acids. Trimming removed 1 base from V and 5 bases from J; junction bases left unmatched: 6. Germline V gives CDR1 LGHNA, CDR2 YSLEER. The CDR3 DNA reads as TGCGCCAGCAGCCAAGTGGGTACTAGCGGTGAGACCCAGTACTTC. Translating it yields CASSQVGTSGETQYF.

This clonotype was counted ten times or more. The chain's CDR3 is CASSLNSGNTIYF. In DNA form, the CDR3 reads TGTGCCAGCAGCTTAAACTCTGGAAACACCATATATTTT. V is TRBV7-2 and J is TRBJ1-3; D gene ambiguous. Germline assignment: CDR1 SGHTA and CDR2 FQGNSA. With 2 bases removed from V and 0 bases from J, the gap between germline ends came to 2 bases. The CDR3 is 13 amino acids.

This clonotype was counted only a few times. The chain recombines TRBV2 with TRBJ1-2; D may be TRBD1 (6 bases). This CDR3 contains 14 residues. From germline, CDR1 is SNHLY and CDR2 FYNNEI. Trimming left V 7 bases short and J 6 bases short, with 18 bases between. Here the CDR3 reads CASIPNGGLDGYTF. The DNA of the CDR3 is TGTGCCAGCATCCCCAATGGGGGGCTGGATGGCTACACCTTC.

In its sample, this clonotype was seen many times. The rearrangement links TRBV12-3 or TRBV12-4 to TRBJ1-4; D remains ambiguous. The length of the CDR3 is 15 residues. Trimming removed 4 bases at V and 0 bases at J, with 9 bases between. The CDR3 DNA sequence: TGTGCCAGCAGTTCCTATCCTGCAACTAATGAAAAACTGTTTTTT. Protein product: CASSSYPATNEKLFF.

This clonotype was seen at least ten times. The rearrangement links TRBV7-9 to TRBJ2-7; TRBD1 matches at 10 bases. Germline CDR1 SEHNR, CDR2 FQNEAQ (reference sequence). The CDR3 is made up of 14 amino acids. The V gene end was trimmed by 5 bases and the J gene end by 3 bases; junction bases not matched to a gene: 4. In DNA form, the CDR3 reads TGTGCCAGCAGCAGAGGGACAGGGGTCTACGAGCAGTACTTC. It translates to CASSRGTGVYEQYF. The full variable domain, rest sourced from reference TRBV7-9 and TRBJ2-7, is DTGVSQNPRHKITKRGQNVTFRCDPISEHNRLYWYRQTLGQGPEFLTYFQNEAQLEKSRLLSDRFSAERPKGSFSTLEIQRTEQGDSAMYLCASSRGTGVYEQYFGPGTRLTVT.

This clonotype has a count of ten or more. Germline and junction disagree at one end, which may indicate a read error. The chain uses TRBV7-7 and TRBJ2-3; the D call may be TRBD1 or TRBD2 (5 bases each). This CDR3 has 14 residues. CDR1 is SSHAT, CDR2 FNYEAQ, per germline (reference sequence). In DNA form, the CDR3 reads TGTGCTAGCAGCTTAGGGACCGGGCCCGATACGCAGTATTTT. Protein: CASSLGTGPDTQYF.

This clonotype was seen repeatedly, ten times or more. The chain combines TRBV6-6 with TRBJ1-2, with 7 bases matching TRBD1. The CDR3 covers 13 residues. V shed 6 bases, J shed 7 bases, and the junction held 8 bases outside the gene matches. Germline V lookup: CDR1 MNHNY, CDR2 SVGAGI (reference sequence). The CDR3 spells CASSPTGDLGYTF. Written as DNA, the CDR3 is TGTGCCAGCAGCCCTACAGGGGACCTTGGCTACACCTTC.